Listed below are T cell receptor beta chains from one sample, sequenced in a study of blood T cell repertoires in COVID-19. Libraries were prepared by immunoSEQ multiplex PCR; TCRdb keeps only in-frame clonotypes and omits some of them. The data show about 290,000 clones, about 82% seen once. Sequencing was done on a sample of peripheral blood. The source of these receptors is a woman in her forties or fifties with active or convalescent COVID-19. The CDR3 runs from the conserved cysteine through the conserved F or W. Fields, in order: D gene, V gene, J gene, clone size, CDR3 protein, CDR3 DNA. The D gene is left open where the match is weak. The listing skips clone size in some rows; elsewhere it reads once, few, many or a size class.

>TRBD1|TRBV27|TRBJ2-3|NA
CASSSYRGQKGDTQYF
TGTGCCAGCAGTTCTTACAGGGGGCAGAAAGGAGATACGCAGTATTTT
>NA|TRBV29-1|TRBJ2-5|NA
CSVFRTKETQYF
TGCAGCGTTTTTAGGACTAAAGAGACCCAGTACTTC
>NA|TRBV12-3/TRBV12-4|TRBJ1-1|NA
CASSFQVSLPAFF
TGTGCCAGCAGTTTTCAAGTCAGTCTCCCCGCTTTCTTT
>TRBD2|TRBV7-9|TRBJ2-3|NA
CASSRGLAGGLDTQYF
TGTGCCAGCAGCCGCGGACTAGCGGGGGGGTTGGATACGCAGTATTTT
>NA|TRBV3-1/TRBV3-2|TRBJ1-2|NA
CASSQEVTSGGYGYTF
TGTGCCAGCAGCCAAGAGGTCACTTCCGGTGGCTATGGCTACACCTTC
>TRBD2|TRBV9|TRBJ2-1|NA
CASSYLSLAGGSYNEQFF
TGTGCCAGCAGCTACCTGTCCCTTGCGGGAGGGTCCTACAATGAGCAGTTCTTC
>NA|TRBV30|TRBJ1-1|NA
CAWRGGYTEAFF
TGTGCCTGGAGAGGGGGTTACACTGAAGCTTTCTTT
>NA|TRBV11-2|TRBJ2-7|NA
CASSTRGFYEQYF
TGTGCCAGCAGCACCCGAGGGTTCTACGAGCAGTACTTC
>NA|TRBV11-3|TRBJ2-5|few
CASSSRTENQETQYF
TGTGCCAGCAGCTCCCGGACAGAAAACCAAGAGACCCAGTACTTC
>NA|TRBV6-5|TRBJ1-1|NA
CASSRTILTEAFF
TGTGCCAGCAGCCGGACTATCTTGACTGAAGCTTTCTTT
>TRBD2|TRBV14|TRBJ2-7|few
CASSHGGLAGYYEQYF
TGTGCCAGCAGCCACGGGGGACTAGCGGGATACTACGAGCAGTACTTC
>NA|TRBV4-2|TRBJ1-1|NA
CASSQESGSLAEAFF
TGTGCCAGCAGCCAAGAATCTGGGAGTTTAGCTGAAGCTTTCTTT
>NA|TRBV30|TRBJ1-3|once
CAWSVKSGKQDF
TGTGCCTGGAGTGTAAAGAGTGGGAAACAGGATTTT
>NA|TRBV3-1/TRBV3-2|TRBJ2-1|NA
CASSLTRDSRNEQFF
TGTGCCAGCAGCCTAACCCGGGACTCTCGGAATGAGCAGTTCTTC
>NA|TRBV19|TRBJ1-4|few
CASRQLDNEKLFF
TGTGCCAGCCGACAGCTAGATAATGAAAAACTGTTTTTT
>NA|TRBV9|TRBJ2-7|NA
CASSVDGATYEQYF
TGTGCCAGCAGCGTAGATGGAGCAACATACGAGCAGTACTTC
>TRBD1|TRBV7-7|TRBJ1-2|NA
CASSLGDRGRLYGYTF
TGTGCTAGCAGCTTAGGAGACAGGGGGAGGCTCTATGGCTACACCTTC
>NA|TRBV4-1|TRBJ2-5|NA
CASSQIREETQYF
TGCGCCAGCAGCCAAATTCGGGAAGAGACCCAGTACTTC
>NA|TRBV25-1|TRBJ1-4|NA
CASSYLAANEKLFF
TGTGCCAGCAGTTATCTGGCGGCTAATGAAAAACTGTTTTTT
>TRBD1|TRBV5-5|TRBJ2-1|NA
CASGLGTGVYNEQFF
TGTGCCAGCGGCCTGGGGACAGGGGTCTACAATGAGCAGTTCTTC
>NA|TRBV5-1|TRBJ1-2|NA
CASSLTTDNYGYTF
TGCGCCAGCAGCTTGACAACAGATAACTATGGCTACACCTTC
>TRBD1|TRBV6-4|TRBJ2-1|NA
CASSDQGDEQFF
TGTGCCAGCAGTGACCAGGGGGATGAGCAGTTCTTC